Below, 8 T cell receptor beta chains from the same sample are listed, as sequenced in a study of glioma-infiltrating T cells. The iRepertoire nested amplicon-rescue multiplex PCR amplified TCR alpha and beta CDR3s from RNA. TCRdb redid the calling of the multiplex PCR reads with MiXCR, one entry per CDR3 protein. The table has more than 95,000 distinct CDR3 sequences, approximately 25% seen once. The sample consisted of glioma tissue, nonneoplastic brain tissue, or PBMCs (not recorded which). These receptors originate from a human donor with low-grade glioma or glioblastoma, undergoing nonglioma brain surgery, or in good health (not recorded which).

In this sample, this clonotype turned up a few times. This chain joins TRBV7-6 and TRBJ2-5; the D is unclear. Germline CDR1 SGHVS, CDR2 FNYEAQ. V lost 0 bases and J lost 0, with 5 bases in between. This CDR3 contains 14 residues. The CDR3: CASSLAGYQETQYF. CDR3 nucleotide sequence: TGTGCCAGCAGCTTAGCGGGCTACCAAGAGACCCAGTACTTC.

This clonotype has more than one count but fewer than ten. This chain links TRBV12-3 or TRBV12-4 with TRBJ1-1; no reliable D call. V lost 4 bases and J 7 bases, leaving 13 bases between the germline ends. The CDR3 covers 13 residues. CDR3 sequence reads: CASSSSSVYEAFF. The DNA for the CDR3 is TGTGCCAGCAGTTCATCGTCGGTCTATGAAGCTTTCTTT.

This clonotype was counted many times. The chain joins TRBV3-1 to TRBJ2-7; D not resolved. The CDR3 sequence is 14 residues long. CDR1 and CDR2 (germline): LGHDT, YNNKEL (reference sequence). Trimming took 1 base from V and 4 from J, leaving 11 bases between them. The CDR3, as DNA: TGTGCCAGCAGCCAAGGTTACGGAGAATACGAGCAGTACTTC. Protein: CASSQGYGEYEQYF.

This clonotype was recorded many times. The V and J genes are TRBV6-1 and TRBJ2-7; 10 bases match TRBD1. Germline V gene data show CDR1 as MNHNS and CDR2 as SASEGT. V trimming: 5 bases; J trimming: 5 bases; junction bases outside the gene matches: 6. The length of the CDR3 is 14 residues. The CDR3 region is CASSFDRGRDEQYF. The DNA for the CDR3 is TGTGCCAGCAGTTTCGACAGGGGGCGCGACGAGCAGTACTTC.

This chain connects TRBV7-8 to TRBJ2-7, with D possibly matching TRBD2 (5 bases). V dropped 1 base and J dropped 7 bases, with 14 bases sitting between them. Germline CDR1 reads SGHVS; CDR2 reads FQNEAQ. CDR3 size: 14 residues. The CDR3 sequence: CASSLVDLRGEQYF. As DNA, the CDR3 is TGTGCCAGCAGCTTAGTGGACCTTCGGGGAGAGCAGTACTTC.

This clonotype came up many times. The junction shows a germline mismatch at one end, possibly a read error. The chain is built from TRBV7-8 and TRBJ2-1; D call uncertain. From germline, CDR1 is SGHVS and CDR2 FQNEAQ. The CDR3 length is 16 residues. CDR3 nucleotide sequence: TGTGCCAGCAGCTTAGCCCCTAGGTCTGTGTGGAATGGGCAGTTCTTC. This codes for CASSLAPRSVWNGQFF.

The chain is built from TRBV10-3 and TRBJ2-7; the D gene is possibly TRBD1 (6 bases). Trimming cost V 5 bases and J 4 bases, with 15 bases left between them. The CDR3 consists of 14 residues. Germline V gene data show CDR1 as ENHRY and CDR2 as SYGVKD. The DNA of the CDR3 is TGTGCCATCAGTCCCCGGACAGAAGCTTACGAGCAGTACTTC. Its protein product is CAISPRTEAYEQYF.

This clonotype was recorded many times. The V gene is TRBV3-1, the J gene TRBJ2-7; no clear D gene. Germline values: CDR1 LGHDT, CDR2 YNNKEL (reference sequence). The CDR3 covers 14 residues. V lost 1 base and J lost 4, with 11 bases in between. The CDR3 protein is CASSQGAGDYEQYF. CDR3 nucleotides: TGTGCCAGCAGCCAAGGGGCAGGTGATTACGAGCAGTACTTC.